The 32 T cell receptor beta chains listed next were all sequenced from one sample in a study of CD8 T cells in Susac syndrome. RNA totalling roughly 0.45 to 1 ug underwent reverse transcription with random hexamers. TCRdb analysed the immunoSEQ multiplex PCR reads with MiXCR anew, one entry per CDR3 protein. This table has roughly 130,000 distinct CDR3 sequences, around 94% appearing once. What was sequenced was CD8+ T cells from PBMCs. These receptor sequences come from a human donor with Susac syndrome.

V and J are TRBV29-1 and TRBJ2-1; 13 bases are shared with TRBD2. CDR3 length equals 13 residues. Germline V CDR1 and CDR2: SQVTM, ANQGSEA. J lost 8 bases, V lost 6 bases, and 4 bases had no gene match. CDR3 coding DNA: TGCAGCGTCACTAGCGGGGGGGCCTATGAGCAGTTCTTC. It translates to CSVTSGGAYEQFF.

This sequence joins TRBV7-9 and TRBJ2-5; 8 nucleotides align to TRBD2. The germline gives CDR1 SEHNR, CDR2 FQNEAQ (reference sequence). Trimming cost V 2 bases and J 5 bases; bases outside gene matches: 7. The CDR3 spans 15 residues. CDR3 protein: CASSLSAGEAETQYF. CDR3 in DNA: TGTGCCAGCAGCTTATCAGCGGGGGAGGCGGAGACCCAGTACTTC.

Here the CDR3 DNA reads TGTGCCAGCAGCGCGGACAATGAGCAGTTCTTC. This sequence encodes CASSADNEQFF. V usage is TRBV9 and J usage is TRBJ2-1; no definite D call. V was trimmed by 3 bases and J by 5 bases, leaving 3 bases between them. The CDR3 covers 11 residues. Germline lookup yields CDR1 SGDLS and CDR2 YYNGEE.

The table lists this clonotype with a count of one. V gene TRBV12-3 or TRBV12-4 combines with J gene TRBJ2-7, with D hard to call. The V end was cut by 5 bases, the J end by 5 bases, with 16 bases between. The CDR3 contains 14 residues. CDR3 nucleotide sequence: TGTGCCAGCAGTGTAAGACCTATTAGGAACGAGCAGTACTTC. This encodes CASSVRPIRNEQYF.

The chain recombines TRBV29-1 with TRBJ2-1; D unresolved. The germline V gene has CDR1 SQVTM and CDR2 ANQGSEA. The CDR3 has 16 amino acids. Trimming cost V 3 bases and J 2 bases, with 17 bases left between them. The CDR3 DNA follows: TGCAGCGTTGAGGTTCTGCTAGGGTTGACCTACAATGAGCAGTTCTTC. This sequence encodes CSVEVLLGLTYNEQFF.

This sequence joins TRBV3-1 and TRBJ1-6; D unresolved. Germline V CDR1 and CDR2: LGHDT, YNNKEL (reference sequence). V was pared by 1 base and J by 10 bases, with 8 bases between. This CDR3 has 13 residues. The CDR3 coding sequence is TGTGCCAGCAGCCAAGCCACCGACTCACCCCTCCACTTT. As protein: CASSQATDSPLHF.

This clonotype is a singleton in its sample. The chain is built from TRBV29-1 and TRBJ1-2; maybe TRBD1 (6 bases). The CDR3 has 14 amino acids. Per germline, CDR1 SQVTM and CDR2 ANQGSEA. V was cut by 8 bases and J by 3 bases, with 19 bases left in between. The CDR3 loop is CSLSTGGQDYGYTF. The CDR3 nucleotides are TGCAGCCTCTCCACGGGGGGGCAGGACTATGGCTACACCTTC. Supplemented by reference TRBV29-1 and TRBJ1-2, the full variable domain reads SAVISQKPSRDICQRGTSLTIQCQVDSQVTMMFWYRQQPGQSLTLIATANQGSEATYESGFVIDKFPISRPNLTFSTLTVSNMSPEDSSIYLCSLSTGGQDYGYTFGSGTRLTVV.

This chain uses TRBV18 with TRBJ1-3; D perhaps matches TRBD1 (6 bases). The CDR3 spans 15 residues. Germline CDR1 and CDR2: KGHSH and LQKENI. Trimming removed 0 bases from V and 4 bases from J, with 10 bases in between. The CDR3 sequence: CASSPPEQGGNTIYF. DNA of the CDR3: TGTGCCAGCTCACCACCGGAACAGGGAGGAAACACCATATATTTT.

This clonotype has only one observation. The V call is TRBV7-6, the J call TRBJ2-3, with D perhaps TRBD2 (5 bases). Trimming removed 4 bases at V and 8 bases at J, with 19 bases between. The CDR3 is 15 amino acids. Germline CDR1 reads SGHVS; CDR2 reads FNYEAQ. CDR3 nucleotide sequence: TGTGCCAGCAGCTCTGCCCCTGATAGCGTCGTTACGCAGTATTTT. Amino acid sequence: CASSSAPDSVVTQYF. Using reference TRBV7-6 and TRBJ2-3 for the parts outside the CDR3, the full variable domain is GAGVSQSPRYKVTKRGQDVALRCDPISGHVSLYWYRQALGQGPEFLTYFNYEAQQDKSGLPNDRFSAERPEGSISTLTIQRTEQRDSAMYRCASSSAPDSVVTQYFGPGTRLTVL.

As DNA, the CDR3 is TGTGCCAGCAGCTTTATAGGCACTGAAGCTTTCTTT. Encoded protein: CASSFIGTEAFF. The chain employs TRBV7-9 and TRBJ1-1; the D is unclear. There are 12 residues in the CDR3. V lost 3 bases and J 4 bases, leaving 6 bases between the germline ends. Germline CDR1 SEHNR, CDR2 FQNEAQ (reference sequence).

V and J are TRBV6-5 and TRBJ2-7; TRBD2 might be the D (5 bases). The V gene lost 5 bases and the J gene lost 0 bases, with 14 bases spanning the gap. Looked up from germline, CDR1 is MNHEY and CDR2 is SVGAGI. The CDR3 runs to 15 residues. CDR3 DNA: TGTGCCAGCAGTCTCATAGCGATGCCCTCCTACGAGCAGTACTTC. As protein: CASSLIAMPSYEQYF.

J is TRBJ1-2 and V is TRBV12-3 or TRBV12-4; 9 nucleotides align to TRBD1. The CDR3 consists of 13 residues. V shed 5 bases and J 7 bases; nucleotides not matched to a gene: 5. The CDR3 region is CASSPRTGAGYTF. In DNA form, the CDR3 reads TGTGCCAGCAGTCCACGGACAGGGGCTGGCTACACCTTC.

V usage is TRBV5-1 and J usage is TRBJ1-1; 9 bases match TRBD1. There are 17 residues in the CDR3. V was clipped by 0 bases and J by 2 bases; unmatched bases: 8. Germline V gives CDR1 SGHRS, CDR2 YFSETQ. The CDR3 region has the DNA TGCGCCAGCAGCTTGGACAGGGGGCGCGTTATCAACACTGAAGCTTTCTTT. This gives the protein CASSLDRGRVINTEAFF. Full variable domain (rest looked up from reference TRBV5-1 and TRBJ1-1): KAGVTQTPRYLIKTRGQQVTLSCSPISGHRSVSWYQQTPGQGLQFLFEYFSETQRNKGNFPGRFSGRQFSNSRSEMNVSTLELGDSALYLCASSLDRGRVINTEAFFGQGTRLTVV.

The CDR3 spells CSVPQGADGYTF. In DNA, the CDR3 is TGCAGCGTACCACAGGGGGCGGATGGCTACACCTTC. The V and J genes are TRBV29-1 and TRBJ1-2, with 9 positions matching TRBD1. This CDR3 is built from 12 residues. J lost 6 bases, V lost 6 bases, and 5 bases had no gene match. CDR1 SQVTM and CDR2 ANQGSEA come from the germline V gene. Supplemented by reference TRBV29-1 and TRBJ1-2, the full variable domain reads SAVISQKPSRDICQRGTSLTIQCQVDSQVTMMFWYRQQPGQSLTLIATANQGSEATYESGFVIDKFPISRPNLTFSTLTVSNMSPEDSSIYLCSVPQGADGYTFGSGTRLTVV.

The rearrangement joins TRBV29-1 to TRBJ2-1; D may be TRBD1 or TRBD2 (5 bases each). The CDR3 runs 13 residues. The V and J ends lost 4 bases and 5 bases respectively, with 12 bases between them. Per germline, CDR1 SQVTM and CDR2 ANQGSEA. For the CDR3, the DNA is TGCAGCGTTGGGTTGGGGGATAACAATGAGCAGTTCTTC. Protein product: CSVGLGDNNEQFF.

As regards this clonotype: The junction departs from the called germline gene at one end, perhaps through a read error. This chain uses TRBV27 with TRBJ2-5; D may correspond to TRBD1 or TRBD2 (7 bases each). The germline CDR1 and CDR2 sequences are MNHEY and SMNVEV (reference sequence). This CDR3 is 14 amino acids long. CDR3 nucleotides: TGTGCCAGCAGTTACAGGGGAGGGCAAGCGACCCAGTACTTC. This translates into CASSYRGGQATQYF.

This chain connects TRBV15 to TRBJ1-4; perhaps TRBD1 as D (5 bases). Germline V lookup: CDR1 LNHNV, CDR2 YYDKDF (reference sequence). V was trimmed by 5 bases and J by 8 bases, leaving 12 bases between them. The CDR3 loop spans 13 amino acids. The DNA of the CDR3 is TGTGCCACCAGCGGTCGAGGGGTAGAAAAACTGTTTTTT. This translates into CATSGRGVEKLFF. Combining the CDR3 with reference TRBV15 and TRBJ1-4 gives the whole variable domain DAMVIQNPRYQVTQFGKPVTLSCSQTLNHNVMYWYQQKSSQAPKLLFHYYDKDFNNEADTPDNFQSRRPNTSFCFLDIRSPGLGDTAMYLCATSGRGVEKLFFGSGTQLSVL.

The chain employs TRBV5-1 and TRBJ2-6, with 8 bases lining up with TRBD1. The ends lost 4 bases at V and 0 bases at J; junction bases unmatched: 12. CDR3 length equals 19 residues. Germline-derived CDR1 and CDR2 are SGHRS and YFSETQ. DNA for the CDR3: TGCGCCAGCAGCCCTGAAAGGGGACAGGTGTTCTCTGGGGCCAACGTCCTGACTTTC. This gives the protein CASSPERGQVFSGANVLTF.

This clonotype came up once. The gene calls are TRBV15 and TRBJ2-5; 16 bases align to TRBD2. The CDR3 contains 18 residues. The V gene end was trimmed by 0 bases and the J gene end by 10 bases; junction bases not matched to a gene: 11. Germline V gene data show CDR1 as LNHNV and CDR2 as YYDKDF (reference sequence). The CDR3 reads CATSREGLAGGHPPGQYF. CDR3 nucleotide sequence: TGTGCCACCAGCAGAGAGGGACTAGCGGGGGGGCACCCACCCGGCCAGTACTTC.

Only one count was recorded for this clonotype. This chain links TRBV7-3 with TRBJ2-1, with TRBD2 identical over 10 bases. The CDR3 runs 14 residues. The ends lost 5 bases at V and 7 bases at J; junction bases unmatched: 5. Looked up from germline, CDR1 is SGHTA and CDR2 is FQGTGA. CDR3 sequence reads: CASSQSGGVNEQFF. The CDR3 DNA sequence: TGTGCCAGCAGCCAGAGCGGGGGGGTAAATGAGCAGTTCTTC.

The chain joins TRBV6-1 to TRBJ1-2; no reliable D call. V was clipped by 2 bases and J by 4 bases, with 14 bases between them. This CDR3 has 15 residues. CDR1 MNHNS and CDR2 SASEGT come from the germline V gene. This CDR3 reads CASSEWAGASYGYTF. The CDR3, as DNA: TGTGCCAGCAGTGAATGGGCAGGAGCTTCCTATGGCTACACCTTC.

CDR3 nucleotide sequence: TGTGCCAGCAGGCCGAATACAGGGTCTGGGGCCAACGTCCTGACTTTC. This gives the protein CASRPNTGSGANVLTF. This sequence joins TRBV7-2 and TRBJ2-6, with D tentatively TRBD1 (6 bases). CDR1 and CDR2 (germline): SGHTA, FQGNSA. Between the trimmed V and J ends, which lost 6 bases and 1 base, there was a span of 13 bases. This CDR3 comprises 16 residues. Filled out from reference TRBV7-2 and TRBJ2-6, the complete variable domain reads GAGVSQSPSNKVTEKGKDVELRCDPISGHTALYWYRQSLGQGLEFLIYFQGNSAPDKSGLPSDRFSAERTGGSVSTLTIQRTQQEDSAVYLCASRPNTGSGANVLTFGAGSRLTVL.

The chain employs TRBV20-1 and TRBJ2-5, with 11 bases that match TRBD1. Germline V lookup: CDR1 DFQATT, CDR2 SNEGSKA (reference sequence). The CDR3 consists of 15 residues. The V segment lost 0 bases and the J segment 3 bases; nucleotides outside the gene matches: 3. DNA of the CDR3: TGCAGTGCTAGAGACCGGGACAGGGGGGAAGAGACCCAGTACTTC. Residues: CSARDRDRGEETQYF.

The V call is TRBV7-9, the J call TRBJ2-7; D is perhaps TRBD2 (5 bases). In germline, CDR1 is SEHNR, CDR2 FQNEAQ (reference sequence). The length of the CDR3 is 14 residues. Trimming removed 3 bases at V and 2 bases at J, with 11 bases between. CDR3 residues: CASSLGSGPYEQYF. The CDR3 DNA reads TGTGCCAGCAGCTTGGGGAGCGGCCCCTACGAGCAGTACTTC.

V is TRBV30 and J is TRBJ2-3, with D hard to call. V lost 5 bases and J 0 bases, leaving 15 bases between the germline ends. CDR3 length equals 15 residues. Germline CDR1 and CDR2: GTSNPN and SVGIG (reference sequence). This chain's CDR3 is CAWAPLGVSTDTQYF. For the CDR3, the DNA is TGTGCCTGGGCCCCCTTGGGCGTTAGCACAGATACGCAGTATTTT.

CDR3 sequence (DNA): TGTGCCAGCAGCCCCCGAGGTAGGGGCGACTATGGCTACACCTTC. Its protein is CASSPRGRGDYGYTF. The chain combines TRBV5-6 with TRBJ1-2, with a weak D call TRBD1 (5 bases). CDR1 is SGHDT and CDR2 is YYEEEE in the germline V gene. This CDR3 is 15 amino acids long. V lost 4 bases to trimming and J lost 3 bases, with 16 bases between them.

The CDR3 nucleotides are TGCAGCGTTGAAGGAGGATTTACAGGGACGTACGAGCAGTACTTC. Amino acids: CSVEGGFTGTYEQYF. The rearrangement uses TRBV29-1 and TRBJ2-7, with D tentatively TRBD1 (6 bases). Trimming removed 1 base from V and 4 bases from J, with 17 bases in between. There are 15 residues in the CDR3. CDR1 is SQVTM, CDR2 ANQGSEA, per germline.

The chain has TRBV7-9 and TRBJ2-1; D gene unclear. The CDR3 consists of 13 residues. V lost 7 bases to trimming and J lost 1 base, with 8 bases between them. Germline lookup yields CDR1 SEHNR and CDR2 FQNEAQ (reference sequence). CDR3 region: CASKGSSYNEQFF. The DNA of the CDR3 is TGTGCCAGCAAGGGCAGTTCCTACAATGAGCAGTTCTTC.

This rearrangement joins TRBV29-1 to TRBJ2-7; no definite D call. V was cut by 3 bases and J by 0 bases, with 9 bases left in between. CDR3 length equals 13 residues. CDR1 is SQVTM and CDR2 is ANQGSEA in the germline V gene. As DNA, the CDR3 is TGCAGCGTTGACGGGCCCAGCTCCTACGAGCAGTACTTC. Encoded protein: CSVDGPSSYEQYF.

This sequence joins TRBV12-3 or TRBV12-4 and TRBJ2-2; D tentatively fits TRBD1 or TRBD2 (5 bases each). The V end lost 6 bases, the J end lost 0 bases, and 11 bases lay between the germline ends. CDR3 length: 15 residues. The CDR3 is CASSRDLANTGELFF. The CDR3 nucleotides are TGTGCCAGCAGCCGGGACCTGGCGAACACCGGGGAGCTGTTTTTT.

V is TRBV4-3 and J is TRBJ2-7; the D gene could be TRBD1 or TRBD2 (5 bases each). Trimming removed 1 base at V and 4 bases at J, with 14 bases between. The length of the CDR3 is 15 residues. Germline V gives CDR1 LGHNA, CDR2 YSLEER. The chain's CDR3 is CASSQAISGQYEQYF. CDR3 in DNA: TGCGCCAGCAGCCAAGCCATTTCGGGGCAATACGAGCAGTACTTC.

V and J are TRBV29-1 and TRBJ2-2, with D perhaps matching TRBD1 (5 bases). The CDR3 runs 12 residues. V lost 4 bases to trimming and J lost 7 bases, with 10 bases between them. Germline V CDR1 and CDR2: SQVTM, ANQGSEA. CDR3 loop: CSVAGKVGELFF. The DNA of the CDR3 is TGCAGCGTTGCAGGGAAGGTCGGGGAGCTGTTTTTT.